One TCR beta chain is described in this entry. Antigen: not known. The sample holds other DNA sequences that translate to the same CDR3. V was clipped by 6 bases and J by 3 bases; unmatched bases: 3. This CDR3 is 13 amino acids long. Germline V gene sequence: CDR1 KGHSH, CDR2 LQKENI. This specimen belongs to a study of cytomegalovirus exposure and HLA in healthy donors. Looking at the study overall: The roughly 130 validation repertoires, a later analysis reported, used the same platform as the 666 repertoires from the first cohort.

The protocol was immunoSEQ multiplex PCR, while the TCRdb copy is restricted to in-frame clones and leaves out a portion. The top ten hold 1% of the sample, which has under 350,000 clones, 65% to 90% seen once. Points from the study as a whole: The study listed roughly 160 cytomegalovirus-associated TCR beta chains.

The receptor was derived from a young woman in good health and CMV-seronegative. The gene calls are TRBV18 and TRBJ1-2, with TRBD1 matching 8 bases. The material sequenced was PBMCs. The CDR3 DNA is TGTGCCAGCTCCCCGGACAGGGACTATGGCTACACCTTC. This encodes CASSPDRDYGYTF.